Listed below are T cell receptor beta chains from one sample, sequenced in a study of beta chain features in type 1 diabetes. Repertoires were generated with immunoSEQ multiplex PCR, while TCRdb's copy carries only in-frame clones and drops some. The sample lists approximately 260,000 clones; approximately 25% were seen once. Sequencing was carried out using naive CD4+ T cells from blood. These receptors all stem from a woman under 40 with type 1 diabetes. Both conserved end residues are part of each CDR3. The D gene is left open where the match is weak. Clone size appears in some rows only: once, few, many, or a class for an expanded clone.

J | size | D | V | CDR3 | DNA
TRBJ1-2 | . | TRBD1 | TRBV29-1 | CSVQGAQGYGYTF | TGCAGCGTTCAGGGGGCCCAAGGGTATGGCTACACCTTC
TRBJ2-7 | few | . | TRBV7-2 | CASSSGGSDYEQYF | TGTGCCAGCAGCTCAGGGGGGTCGGACTACGAGCAGTACTTC
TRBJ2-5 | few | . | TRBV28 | CASSPRGGGRETQYF | TGTGCCAGCAGTCCACGTGGCGGGGGCCGGGAGACCCAGTACTTC
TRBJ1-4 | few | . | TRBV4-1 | CASNPLNSRSKEKLFF | TGCGCCAGCAACCCCCTTAACTCCCGGAGCAAGGAAAAACTGTTTTTT
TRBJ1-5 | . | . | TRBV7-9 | CASSLGTGSRDQPQHF | TGTGCCAGCAGCTTAGGAACAGGGAGTAGGGATCAGCCCCAGCATTTT
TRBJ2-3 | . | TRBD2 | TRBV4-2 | CASSQPGLAYSDTQYF | TGTGCCAGCAGCCAACCGGGACTAGCGTATTCGGATACGCAGTATTTT
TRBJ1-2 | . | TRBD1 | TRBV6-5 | CASSYSRGDRGGYTF | TGTGCCAGCAGTTACTCGCGTGGGGACAGGGGTGGCTACACCTTC
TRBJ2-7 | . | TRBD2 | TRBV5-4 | CASSSRTSGHTYEQYF | TGTGCCAGCAGCTCCAGGACTAGCGGCCATACATACGAGCAGTACTTC
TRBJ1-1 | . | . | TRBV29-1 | CSEIPGMNTEAFF | TGCAGTGAGATACCGGGGATGAACACTGAAGCTTTCTTT
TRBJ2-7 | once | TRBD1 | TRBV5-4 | CASKGQGGYEQYF | TGTGCCAGCAAGGGACAGGGGGGGTACGAGCAGTACTTC
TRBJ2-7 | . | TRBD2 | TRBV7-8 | CASHTSGSPNEQYF | TGTGCCAGCCATACTAGCGGGAGTCCAAACGAGCAGTACTTC
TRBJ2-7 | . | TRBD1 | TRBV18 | CASSPQGGTGVNEQYF | TGTGCCAGCTCACCTCAGGGAGGGACAGGGGTCAACGAGCAGTACTTC
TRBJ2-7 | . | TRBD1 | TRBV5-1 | CASSRDRANEQYF | TGCGCCAGCAGCAGGGACAGGGCCAACGAGCAGTACTTC
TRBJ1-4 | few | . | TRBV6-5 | CASSSTYANEKLFF | TGTGCCAGCAGTTCAACATACGCTAATGAAAAACTGTTTTTT
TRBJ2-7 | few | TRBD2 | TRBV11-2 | CASSPGRGEQYF | TGTGCCAGCAGCCCAGGGAGGGGCGAGCAGTACTTC
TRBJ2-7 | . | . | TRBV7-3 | CASSPAGLNSAHEQYF | TGTGCCAGCAGCCCCGCCGGACTGAATTCGGCCCACGAGCAGTACTTC
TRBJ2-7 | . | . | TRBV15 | CATSRDPGVTYEQYF | TGTGCCACCAGCAGAGACCCAGGGGTCACCTACGAGCAGTACTTC
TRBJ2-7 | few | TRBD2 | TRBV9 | CASSIGLADLYEQYF | TGTGCCAGCAGCATCGGACTAGCGGATCTCTACGAGCAGTACTTC